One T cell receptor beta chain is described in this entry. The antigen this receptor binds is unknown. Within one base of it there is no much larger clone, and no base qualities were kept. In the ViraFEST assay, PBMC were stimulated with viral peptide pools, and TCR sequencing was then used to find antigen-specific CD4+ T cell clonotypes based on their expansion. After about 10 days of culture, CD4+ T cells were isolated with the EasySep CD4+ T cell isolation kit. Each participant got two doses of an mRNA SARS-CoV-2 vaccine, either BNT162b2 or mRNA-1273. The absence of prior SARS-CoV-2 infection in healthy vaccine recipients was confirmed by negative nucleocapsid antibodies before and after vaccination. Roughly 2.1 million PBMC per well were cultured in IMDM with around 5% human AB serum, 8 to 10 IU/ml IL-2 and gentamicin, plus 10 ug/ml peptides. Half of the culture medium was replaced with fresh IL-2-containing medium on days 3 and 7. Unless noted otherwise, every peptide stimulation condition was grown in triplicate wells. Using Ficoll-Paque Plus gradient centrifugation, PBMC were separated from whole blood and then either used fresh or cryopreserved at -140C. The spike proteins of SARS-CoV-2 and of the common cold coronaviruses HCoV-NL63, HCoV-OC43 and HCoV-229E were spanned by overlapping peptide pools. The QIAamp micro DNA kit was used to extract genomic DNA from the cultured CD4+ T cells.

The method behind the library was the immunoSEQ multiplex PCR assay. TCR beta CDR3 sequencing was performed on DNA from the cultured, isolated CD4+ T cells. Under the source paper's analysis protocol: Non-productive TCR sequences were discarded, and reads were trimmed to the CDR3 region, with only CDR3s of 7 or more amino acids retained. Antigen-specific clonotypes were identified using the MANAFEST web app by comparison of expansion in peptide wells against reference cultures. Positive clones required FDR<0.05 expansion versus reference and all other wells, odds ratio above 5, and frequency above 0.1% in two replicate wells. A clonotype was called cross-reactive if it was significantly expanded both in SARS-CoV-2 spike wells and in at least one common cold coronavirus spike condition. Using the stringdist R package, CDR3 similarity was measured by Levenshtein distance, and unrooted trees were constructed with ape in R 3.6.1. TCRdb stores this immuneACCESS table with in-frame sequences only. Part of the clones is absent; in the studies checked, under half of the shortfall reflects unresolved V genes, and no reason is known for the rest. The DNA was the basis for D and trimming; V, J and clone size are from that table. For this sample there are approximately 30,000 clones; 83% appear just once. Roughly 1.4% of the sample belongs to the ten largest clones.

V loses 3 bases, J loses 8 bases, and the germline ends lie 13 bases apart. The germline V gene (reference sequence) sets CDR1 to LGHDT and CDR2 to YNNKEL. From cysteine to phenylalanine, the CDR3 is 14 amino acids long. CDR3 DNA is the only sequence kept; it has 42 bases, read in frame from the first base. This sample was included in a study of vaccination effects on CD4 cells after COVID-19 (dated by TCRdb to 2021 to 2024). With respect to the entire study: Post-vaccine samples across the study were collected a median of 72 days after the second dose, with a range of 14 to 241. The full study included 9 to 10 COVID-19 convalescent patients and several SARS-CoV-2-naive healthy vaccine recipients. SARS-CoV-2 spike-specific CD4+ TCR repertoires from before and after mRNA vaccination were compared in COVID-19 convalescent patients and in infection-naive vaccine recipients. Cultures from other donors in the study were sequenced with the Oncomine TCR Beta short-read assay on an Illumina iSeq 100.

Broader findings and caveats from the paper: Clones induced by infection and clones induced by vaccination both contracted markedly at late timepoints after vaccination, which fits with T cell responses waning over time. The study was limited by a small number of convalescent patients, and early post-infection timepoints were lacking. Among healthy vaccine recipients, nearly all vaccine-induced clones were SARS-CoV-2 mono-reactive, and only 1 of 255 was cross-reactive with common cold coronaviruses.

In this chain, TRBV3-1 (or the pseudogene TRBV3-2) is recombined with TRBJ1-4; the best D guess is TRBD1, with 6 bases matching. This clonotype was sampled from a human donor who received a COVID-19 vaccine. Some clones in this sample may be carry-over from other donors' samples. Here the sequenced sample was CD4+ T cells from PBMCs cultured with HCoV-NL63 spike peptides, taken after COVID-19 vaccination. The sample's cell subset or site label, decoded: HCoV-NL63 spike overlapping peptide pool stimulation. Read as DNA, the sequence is TGTGCCAGCAGCCATGGGGGCTTAGGGGAAAAACTGTTTTTT. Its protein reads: CASSHGGLGEKLFF.